Below are 9 T cell receptor beta chains sequenced from a single sample in a study of blood T cell repertoires in COVID-19. The protocol was immunoSEQ multiplex PCR, while the TCRdb copy is restricted to in-frame clones and leaves out a portion. The repertoire holds under 60,000 clones, with 65% to 90% as singletons. Sequences were obtained from peripheral blood. The receptor set was obtained from a human donor in a cohort sampled during active COVID-19.

The table lists this clone with a few counts. V usage is TRBV2 and J usage is TRBJ1-5; D not resolved. Deletions cut 2 bases from V and 1 base from J, with 12 bases between. Germline V gives CDR1 SNHLY, CDR2 FYNNEI. This CDR3 contains 16 residues. The CDR3 DNA is TGTGCCAGCAGTGAACCGGGGTTAGGGAGCAATCAGCCCCAGCATTTT. Translated, it gives CASSEPGLGSNQPQHF.

V gene TRBV7-2 combines with J gene TRBJ1-2; a weak D match, TRBD1 (5 bases). This CDR3 contains 16 residues. From germline, CDR1 is SGHTA and CDR2 FQGNSA. The germline V and J ends were trimmed by 1 base and 4 bases, with 16 bases remaining between them. The CDR3 bases are TGTGCCAGCAGCTTAGGAAGGGGCAATGATGGCTATGGCTACACCTTC. It codes for CASSLGRGNDGYGYTF.

The chain carries TRBV28 and TRBJ1-1, with D perhaps TRBD1 (5 bases). Germline V lookup: CDR1 MDHEN, CDR2 SYDVKM. The CDR3 consists of 13 residues. Trimming shortened V by 5 bases and J by 2 bases, and 9 bases separated the two germline ends. In nucleotides, the CDR3 is TGTGCCAGCAGTGCCTGGACAAACACTGAAGCTTTCTTT. It encodes CASSAWTNTEAFF.

The chain joins TRBV18 to TRBJ2-2, with a weak D call TRBD1 (7 bases). This CDR3 region has 16 residues. Germline V CDR1 and CDR2: KGHSH, LQKENI. Trimming pared 6 bases from V and 4 bases from J, leaving 18 bases between. The CDR3 DNA reads TGTGCCAGCTCCCGAACGGACAGGAGGGGCACCGGGGAGCTGTTTTTT. It specifies CASSRTDRRGTGELFF.

This chain uses TRBV27 with TRBJ2-2, with D possibly matching TRBD2 (6 bases). CDR3 length: 16 residues. Trimming stripped 7 bases from V and 3 bases from J, with 18 bases between. Germline V gene data show CDR1 as MNHEY and CDR2 as SMNVEV (reference sequence). Here the CDR3 DNA reads TGTGCCAGCAAACCGATTGGCGGGGAGGACACCGGGGAGCTGTTTTTT. This gives the protein CASKPIGGEDTGELFF.

The chain joins TRBV29-1 to TRBJ2-5; 7 bases agree with TRBD2. V lost 7 bases and J lost 3; bases outside the gene matches: 5. From germline, CDR1 is SQVTM and CDR2 ANQGSEA. There are 12 residues in the CDR3. In nucleotides, the CDR3 is TGCAGCGGTCTGGCGGGGGAAGAGACCCAGTACTTC. It codes for CSGLAGEETQYF.

This chain links TRBV18 with TRBJ2-2; TRBD1 agrees at 7 bases. From germline, CDR1 is KGHSH and CDR2 LQKENI. The CDR3 sequence is 14 residues long. Trimming removed 6 bases from V and 5 bases from J; junction bases left unmatched: 6. The CDR3 nucleotides are TGTGCCAGCTCTTACGACAGGGTAACCGGGGAGCTGTTTTTT. Translated, it gives CASSYDRVTGELFF.

V usage is TRBV6-2 or TRBV6-3 and J usage is TRBJ1-5; a weak D match, TRBD1 (5 bases). Per germline, CDR1 MNHEY and CDR2 SVGEGT. This CDR3 comprises 13 residues. V lost 4 bases to trimming and J lost 5 bases, with 9 bases between them. The CDR3 coding sequence is TGTGCCAGCAGTTTGACAGACGATCAGCCCCAGCATTTT. This codes for CASSLTDDQPQHF.

This chain connects TRBV11-2 to TRBJ1-2, with D tentatively TRBD1 (6 bases). The germline gives CDR1 SGHAT, CDR2 FQNNGV. The CDR3 is made up of 13 amino acids. V lost 7 bases and J lost 4, with 13 bases in between. The CDR3 here is CASKETGSYGYTF. The CDR3 nucleotides read TGTGCCAGCAAGGAAACAGGGTCCTATGGCTACACCTTC.